One and the same sample provided the 21 T cell receptor beta chains below, sequenced in a study of CD8 T cells in Susac syndrome. It was with random hexamers that 0.5 to 1 ug RNA was reverse transcribed. Using its own MiXCR run on the immunoSEQ multiplex PCR reads, TCRdb lists one record per CDR3 protein. The sample lists around 190,000 distinct CDR3 sequences; over 85% were seen once. The sample consisted of CD4+ T cells from PBMCs. The receptor set was obtained from a human donor in good health.

The chain is built from TRBV3-1 and TRBJ2-1; 7 bases agree with TRBD1. CDR1 is LGHDT and CDR2 is YNNKEL in the germline V gene (reference sequence). The V and J ends lost 3 bases and 3 bases, in that order; junction bases with no gene match: 5. The CDR3 length is 15 residues. The CDR3 protein is CASSQNAGGYNEQFF. CDR3 DNA: TGTGCCAGCAGCCAGAACGCAGGGGGCTACAATGAGCAGTTCTTC.

The CDR3 DNA reads TGTGCCAGCAGCTTGCGGCGGGGACTAGTTTCCGGGGAGCTGTTTTTT. Its translation is CASSLRRGLVSGELFF. The rearrangement uses TRBV5-4 and TRBJ2-2; 8 nucleotides line up with TRBD2. Germline V gene lookup returns CDR1 SGHNT and CDR2 YYREEE (reference sequence). CDR3 length: 16 amino acids. The V gene end was trimmed by 1 base and the J gene end by 6 bases; junction bases not matched to a gene: 8.

This clonotype was observed a few times. This chain joins TRBV27 and TRBJ2-2; 7 positions agree with TRBD2. This CDR3 spans 14 amino acids. V was pared by 2 bases and J by 5 bases, with 2 bases of the junction left unmatched. The V gene's germline CDR1 is MNHEY and CDR2 SMNVEV (reference sequence). The chain's CDR3 is CASSLAGGTGELFF. CDR3 nucleotides: TGTGCCAGCAGTTTAGCCGGGGGGACCGGGGAGCTGTTTTTT.

The chain uses TRBV25-1 and TRBJ2-1; TRBD1 might be the D (6 bases). The CDR3 has 16 residues. From germline, CDR1 is MGHDK and CDR2 SYGVNS. Trimming cost V 3 bases and J 3 bases, with 15 bases left between them. The CDR3 protein is CASSDGQTSRYNEQFF. The CDR3 DNA reads TGTGCCAGCAGTGACGGACAGACCTCTCGCTACAATGAGCAGTTCTTC.

In this sample, this clonotype turned up a few times. CDR3 in amino acids: CASSLGREGYEQYF. The DNA of the CDR3 is TGTGCCAGCAGTTTAGGGCGGGAGGGCTACGAGCAGTACTTC. V usage is TRBV27 and J usage is TRBJ2-7; the match to TRBD2 covers 9 bases. CDR1 and CDR2 from the germline V gene are MNHEY and SMNVEV (reference sequence). The ends lost 2 bases at V and 3 bases at J; junction bases unmatched: 2. The CDR3 sequence is 14 residues long.

The V gene is TRBV20-1, the J gene TRBJ2-7, with D unresolved. The CDR3 has 12 residues. Germline V gene sequence: CDR1 DFQATT, CDR2 SNEGSKA (reference sequence). Trimming left V 3 bases short and J 4 bases short, with 10 bases between. The CDR3 region has the DNA TGCAGTGCTAGCACCCCAGCTTACGAGCAGTACTTC. Translation: CSASTPAYEQYF.

V usage is TRBV5-1 and J usage is TRBJ2-7, with 12 bases lining up with TRBD1. The junction had 6 bases not matched to a gene; V was cut back by 0 bases and J by 5 bases. The CDR3 runs 16 residues. The germline CDR1 and CDR2 sequences are SGHRS and YFSETQ. CDR3 sequence reads: CASSLVARDRGHEQYF. The CDR3, as DNA: TGCGCCAGCAGCTTGGTTGCCCGGGACAGGGGGCACGAGCAGTACTTC.

The genes are TRBV20-1 and TRBJ2-5; 7 bases are shared with TRBD1. Per germline, CDR1 DFQATT and CDR2 SNEGSKA (reference sequence). CDR3 length: 13 amino acids. The V and J ends lost 4 bases and 8 bases, in that order; junction bases with no gene match: 10. The CDR3 coding sequence is TGCAGTGCTACCCGGGACAGCAAGAGTACCCAGTACTTC. Its translation: CSATRDSKSTQYF.

This chain joins TRBV27 and TRBJ2-7; possibly TRBD1 for D (8 bases). From germline, CDR1 is MNHEY and CDR2 SMNVEV (reference sequence). The CDR3 extends over 15 amino acids. Trimming took off 3 bases at V and 4 bases at J, with 16 bases between the two ends. In nucleotides, the CDR3 is TGTGCCAGCAGTTTGAAACAGGGGGGAGGGTACGAGCAGTACTTC. This encodes CASSLKQGGGYEQYF.

The chain combines TRBV30 with TRBJ1-3; possibly TRBD1 for D (6 bases). The CDR3 contains 14 residues. With 7 bases removed from V and 0 bases from J, the gap between germline ends came to 13 bases. CDR1 is GTSNPN and CDR2 is SVGIG in the germline V gene (reference sequence). CDR3 nucleotides: TGTGCCTTCTCCAGGGGACGCTCTGGAAACACCATATATTTT. Translated, it gives CAFSRGRSGNTIYF.

This clonotype was observed once. The genes are TRBV29-1 and TRBJ2-7; TRBD1 matches at 7 bases. The ends lost 7 bases at V and 3 bases at J; junction bases unmatched: 6. In germline, CDR1 is SQVTM, CDR2 ANQGSEA. The CDR3 length is 12 residues. The CDR3 DNA is TGCAGCGCAGCGACAGGGAGCTACGAGCAGTACTTC. This encodes CSAATGSYEQYF.

The chain links TRBV20-1 to TRBJ1-2; D is ambiguous. V lost 0 bases and J 10 bases, leaving 15 bases between the germline ends. The CDR3 runs to 13 residues. Germline loops: CDR1 DFQATT, CDR2 SNEGSKA (reference sequence). CDR3 sequence: CSARDLIQWFYTF. The CDR3, as DNA: TGCAGTGCTAGAGACCTTATACAGTGGTTCTACACCTTC.

This sequence joins TRBV23-1 and TRBJ2-1; 7 bases line up with TRBD2. TRBV23-1 is assigned to the ORF class and has an uncertain function. The CDR3 runs 16 residues. V gave up 0 bases and J gave up 2 bases; unmatched junction bases: 4. The CDR3 protein is CASSQSQAGPYNEQFF. DNA for the CDR3: TGCGCCAGCAGTCAATCTCAAGCGGGGCCCTACAATGAGCAGTTCTTC.

V usage is TRBV21-1 and J usage is TRBJ2-6. TRBV21-1 is classified as a pseudogene. This CDR3 is 15 amino acids long. The CDR3 DNA is TGTGCCAGCAGCAAACCAATCCCTGGGGCCAACGTCCTGACTTTC. Protein product: CASSKPIPGANVLTF.

This clonotype came up once. The chain joins TRBV7-2 to TRBJ2-7; the match to TRBD1 covers 8 bases. The CDR3 runs 14 residues. Germline lookup yields CDR1 SGHTA and CDR2 FQGNSA. The V segment lost 6 bases and the J segment 0 bases; nucleotides outside the gene matches: 4. The CDR3 region is CASRSTGGSYEQYF. The CDR3 DNA sequence: TGTGCCAGCAGGTCCACAGGGGGCTCCTACGAGCAGTACTTC.

The gene calls are TRBV28 and TRBJ2-4, with D possibly matching TRBD2 (6 bases). Germline V gene sequence: CDR1 MDHEN, CDR2 SYDVKM. The CDR3 is 14 residues long. V lost 2 bases, J lost 7 bases, and 12 bases lay in between. The CDR3 sequence: CASSLGGGLNIQYF. For the CDR3, the DNA is TGTGCCAGCAGTTTAGGAGGAGGGTTGAACATTCAGTACTTC.

The J gene is TRBJ2-7, the V gene TRBV7-3, with D perhaps TRBD1 or TRBD2 (5 bases each). The V end was cut by 2 bases, the J end by 5 bases, with 16 bases between. Germline assignment: CDR1 SGHTA and CDR2 FQGTGA. The CDR3 totals 15 residues. CDR3 amino acids: CASSLDARGSHEQYF. Here the CDR3 DNA reads TGTGCCAGCAGCTTAGATGCGAGGGGAAGCCACGAGCAGTACTTC.

The chain is built from TRBV7-6 and TRBJ2-1, with D uncertain. This CDR3 has 14 amino acids. Looked up from germline, CDR1 is SGHVS and CDR2 is FNYEAQ. Trimming left V 5 bases short and J 8 bases short, with 16 bases between. DNA of the CDR3: TGTGCCAGCAGCCGACTCCGGGCTTTCGATGAGCAGTTCTTC. Translated: CASSRLRAFDEQFF.

The CDR3 bases are TGTGCCAGCAGCCCCCTCCGACAGGTCCTCAACCCTAGCACAGATACGCAGTATTTT. It encodes CASSPLRQVLNPSTDTQYF. V and J are TRBV3-1 and TRBJ2-3; D may be TRBD1 (6 bases). The germline V gene encodes CDR1 LGHDT and CDR2 YNNKEL (reference sequence). V was pared by 4 bases and J by 0 bases, with 23 bases between. CDR3 length: 19 amino acids.

The chain is built from TRBV20-1 and TRBJ2-1; no clear D gene. There are 12 residues in the CDR3. V was clipped by 3 bases and J by 8 bases, with 11 bases between them. Germline-derived CDR1 and CDR2 are DFQATT and SNEGSKA (reference sequence). The CDR3 is CSARRLIHEQFF. The DNA of the CDR3 is TGCAGTGCTAGGCGCCTTATCCATGAGCAGTTCTTC.

In its sample, this clonotype was seen a few times. The gene calls are TRBV29-1 and TRBJ1-5, with D perhaps matching TRBD1 (5 bases). CDR1 and CDR2 from the germline V gene are SQVTM and ANQGSEA. This CDR3 has 12 amino acids. Trimming left V 4 bases short and J 2 bases short, with 6 bases between. The CDR3 DNA is TGCAGCGTTGGGGGCGGCAATCAGCCCCAGCATTTT. Protein product: CSVGGGNQPQHF. Filled out from reference TRBV29-1 and TRBJ1-5, the complete variable domain reads SAVISQKPSRDICQRGTSLTIQCQVDSQVTMMFWYRQQPGQSLTLIATANQGSEATYESGFVIDKFPISRPNLTFSTLTVSNMSPEDSSIYLCSVGGGNQPQHFGDGTRLSIL.